The 30 T cell receptor beta chains below come from one sample, sequenced in a study of metastatic and nonmetastatic thyroid tumors. Among the patients, none had received any treatment before thyroid surgery. MiXCR re-clonotyped the PCR reads for TCRdb. The data contain 7,000 to 9,500 clones, roughly 29% of them seen just once; the ten biggest clones take up 25% to 30%. What was sequenced was tumor tissue. These TCRs come from a female donor with papillary thyroid cancer or a benign thyroid nodule (not recorded which). Some clones in this sample may be carry-over from other donors' samples.

The chain's CDR3 is CSASIPLAGLDEQYF. In DNA, the CDR3 is TGCAGTGCTAGCATCCCTCTGGCGGGACTCGACGAGCAGTACTTC. The rearrangement uses TRBV20-1 and TRBJ2-7, with D possibly matching TRBD2 (6 bases). The germline CDR1 and CDR2 sequences are DFQATT and SNEGSKA (reference sequence). This CDR3 comprises 15 residues. Trimming pared 3 bases from V and 5 bases from J, leaving 20 bases between.

This clone was seen only a few times. The chain employs TRBV10-1 and TRBJ2-7; 8 bases are a match to TRBD1. Trimming took 8 bases from V and 5 from J; bases not matched to a gene: 14. This CDR3 has 15 residues. Germline V gene sequence: CDR1 WNHNN, CDR2 SYGVQD (reference sequence). The CDR3 coding sequence is TGCGCCAGCGCACGGACAGGGTCCTGGGGTGACGAGCAGTACTTC. Amino acid sequence: CASARTGSWGDEQYF.

The V gene is TRBV12-5, the J gene TRBJ1-3, with D unresolved. CDR3 length: 13 amino acids. The germline gives CDR1 LGHNT, CDR2 FRNRAP. V lost 6 bases and J lost 0, with 6 bases in between. CDR3: CASGRDSGNTIYF. The DNA of the CDR3 is TGTGCTAGTGGGAGGGACTCTGGAAACACCATATATTTT.

This clone was counted only a few times. V is TRBV12-3 or TRBV12-4 and J is TRBJ2-1; D is unresolved. Trimming removed 4 bases at V and 2 bases at J, with 0 bases between. The length of the CDR3 is 11 residues. CDR3 loop: CASSSYNEQFF. Here the CDR3 DNA reads TGTGCCAGCAGTTCCTACAATGAGCAGTTCTTC.

The rearrangement uses TRBV5-1 and TRBJ2-5; D gene uncertain. Germline V gene data show CDR1 as SGHRS and CDR2 as YFSETQ. V was shortened by 4 bases and J by 4 bases, with 5 bases between the two germline ends. The CDR3 spans 11 residues. CDR3 sequence: CASSHGETQYF. CDR3 nucleotide sequence: TGCGCCAGCAGCCATGGAGAGACCCAGTACTTC.

As for this clone: The junction and the germline gene differ at one end; a read error may be behind it. The genes are TRBV6-2 or TRBV6-3 and TRBJ2-7; D not resolved. Germline V gene data show CDR1 as MNHEY and CDR2 as SVGEGT. This CDR3 is built from 14 residues. CDR3 sequence (DNA): TGTGCCGGCAGCTCTAGATTAAATATGTACGAGCAGTACTTC. It is translated as CAGSSRLNMYEQYF.

This clone was seen a handful of times. The chain recombines TRBV12-3 or TRBV12-4 with TRBJ2-3; D not resolved. This CDR3 has 15 amino acids. V dropped 3 bases and J dropped 2 bases, with 12 bases sitting between them. The CDR3 region has the DNA TGTGCCAGCAGTTTGCTTGACGGCTACACAGATACGCAGTATTTT. Translated: CASSLLDGYTDTQYF.

This sequence joins TRBV18 and TRBJ1-1; D is perhaps TRBD1 (5 bases). Germline assignment: CDR1 KGHSH and CDR2 LQKENI. CDR3 length: 12 amino acids. Trimming removed 4 bases at V and 3 bases at J, with 6 bases between. Here the CDR3 DNA reads TGTGCCAGCTCACAGGGGTACACTGAAGCTTTCTTT. It is translated as CASSQGYTEAFF.

This clone has only a few counts. V usage is TRBV18 and J usage is TRBJ1-6, with 7 bases fitting TRBD1. Germline V gene sequence: CDR1 KGHSH, CDR2 LQKENI. V shed 0 bases and J 10 bases; nucleotides not matched to a gene: 6. The CDR3 is made up of 15 amino acids. The CDR3 reads CASSPPRTGGSPLHF. In DNA form, the CDR3 reads TGTGCCAGCTCACCACCTCGGACAGGTGGATCACCCCTCCACTTT.

CDR3 amino acids: CASSKGEPGELFF. The CDR3 DNA follows: TGTGCCAGCTCAAAGGGGGAGCCCGGGGAGCTGTTTTTT. The chain employs TRBV9 and TRBJ2-2, with D possibly matching TRBD1 (6 bases). Germline V gene sequence: CDR1 SGDLS, CDR2 YYNGEE. The CDR3 has 13 amino acids. The V end lost 7 bases, the J end lost 6 bases, and 13 bases lay between the germline ends.

The sample holds a few counts of this clone. V gene TRBV27 combines with J gene TRBJ2-7, with TRBD1 identical over 8 bases. The J segment lost 4 bases and the V segment lost 3 bases, leaving 2 bases of the junction unmatched. The CDR3 has 13 residues. Germline V gene sequence: CDR1 MNHEY, CDR2 SMNVEV (reference sequence). The CDR3 is CASSFRGRYEQYF. CDR3 DNA: TGTGCCAGCAGTTTCAGGGGGCGATACGAGCAGTACTTC.

V and J are TRBV2 and TRBJ2-7; D gene ambiguous. The CDR3 extends over 10 amino acids. In germline, CDR1 is SNHLY, CDR2 FYNNEI. The V gene lost 6 bases and the J gene lost 2 bases, with 2 bases spanning the gap. The CDR3 sequence: CASRPYEQYF. CDR3 coding DNA: TGTGCCAGCAGACCCTACGAGCAGTACTTC.

The genes are TRBV18 and TRBJ2-3; D is ambiguous. The germline V gene has CDR1 KGHSH and CDR2 LQKENI. The ends were cut back, 1 base at V and 0 bases at J, with 2 bases in the middle. The CDR3 contains 13 residues. Here the CDR3 reads CASSPHSTDTQYF. CDR3 sequence (DNA): TGTGCCAGCTCACCACACAGCACAGATACGCAGTATTTT.

V is TRBV20-1 and J is TRBJ2-1; 8 bases line up with TRBD2. Unmatched junction bases numbered 6, after V lost 1 base and J lost 7 bases. Germline CDR1 reads DFQATT; CDR2 reads SNEGSKA (reference sequence). The CDR3 has 14 residues. Here the CDR3 DNA reads TGCAGTGCTAGAGTAACGGGGGGGCGGAATGAGCAGTTCTTC. It specifies CSARVTGGRNEQFF.

This chain joins TRBV12-3 or TRBV12-4 and TRBJ1-6; 8 bases align to TRBD1. The trim removed 6 bases at V and 5 bases at J, leaving 9 bases unmatched. The CDR3 spans 16 residues. The DNA for the CDR3 is TGTGCCAGCAGACCACATGGGACAGGCGATAATTCACCCCTCCACTTT. It translates to CASRPHGTGDNSPLHF.

A few counts support this clone. This chain uses TRBV20-1 with TRBJ1-2, with D possibly TRBD1 on 6 matching bases. Trimming removed 3 bases from V and 8 bases from J, with 16 bases in between. The CDR3 runs to 13 residues. The germline gives CDR1 DFQATT, CDR2 SNEGSKA (reference sequence). CDR3 DNA: TGCAGTGCTAGTCAGGGCAGGGGAATCGGCTACACCTTC. This translates into CSASQGRGIGYTF.

V gene TRBV28 combines with J gene TRBJ1-2, with D perhaps matching TRBD1 (5 bases). The germline V gene has CDR1 MDHEN and CDR2 SYDVKM. This CDR3 contains 12 residues. Trimming stripped 6 bases from V and 7 bases from J, with 12 bases between. This CDR3 is CASSGGLIGYTF. The CDR3 nucleotides are TGTGCCAGCAGCGGGGGTTTAATTGGCTACACCTTC.

The sample holds a few counts of this clone. V gene TRBV5-1 combines with J gene TRBJ1-2; perhaps TRBD1 as D (5 bases). V lost 0 bases, J lost 8 bases, and 8 bases lay in between. The germline gives CDR1 SGHRS, CDR2 YFSETQ. This CDR3 is built from 12 residues. CDR3 coding DNA: TGCGCCAGCAGCTTGGACAGGCAGGGCTACACCTTC. Translating gives CASSLDRQGYTF.

This clone is classed as medium-sized. A junction boundary mismatches the germline segment, possibly from a read error. This sequence joins TRBV6-1 and TRBJ1-1; 7 bases align to TRBD1. This CDR3 comprises 14 residues. Germline V gene sequence: CDR1 MNHNS, CDR2 SASEGT. CDR3 in amino acids: CVSNPTGFDTEAFF. CDR3 bases: TGTGTCAGCAATCCGACAGGGTTCGACACTGAAGCTTTCTTT.

This clone ranks as medium-sized (0.01 to 0.1%). V gene TRBV11-3 combines with J gene TRBJ2-1; D is possibly TRBD1 (7 bases). The CDR3 spans 12 residues. V was shortened by 5 bases and J by 16 bases, with 18 bases between the two germline ends. The germline gives CDR1 SGHNT, CDR2 YENEEA. CDR3: CASSPGGGRTFF. In nucleotides, the CDR3 is TGTGCCAGCAGCCCAGGAGGGGGCAGGACCTTCTTC. The variable domain in full, with the rest retrieved from reference TRBV11-3 and TRBJ2-1, is EAGVVQSPRYKIIEKKQPVAFWCNPISGHNTLYWYLQNLGQGPELLIRYENEEAVDDSQLPKDRFSAERLKGVDSTLKIQPAELGDSAVYLCASSPGGGRTFFGPGTRLTVL.

The gene calls are TRBV11-1 and TRBJ2-2, with a possible D match to TRBD2 (6 bases). The germline V gene has CDR1 SGHAT and CDR2 FQDESV (reference sequence). Trimming left V 1 base short and J 5 bases short, with 14 bases between. There are 16 residues in the CDR3. CDR3 amino acids: CASSLGAGFYTGELFF. The CDR3 region has the DNA TGTGCCAGCAGCTTAGGGGCGGGGTTCTATACCGGGGAGCTGTTTTTT.

The V call is TRBV7-6, the J call TRBJ2-7; TRBD2 matches 9 bases. Germline assignment: CDR1 SGHVS and CDR2 FNYEAQ. V lost 2 bases and J lost 0; bases outside the gene matches: 5. CDR3 size: 16 residues. CDR3 in amino acids: CASSLRAGGPSYEQYF. The CDR3 region has the DNA TGTGCCAGCAGCTTAAGAGCGGGAGGTCCCTCCTACGAGCAGTACTTC.

V is TRBV2 and J is TRBJ2-3, with D perhaps assigned TRBD1 or TRBD2 (5 bases each). The germline CDR1 and CDR2 sequences are SNHLY and FYNNEI. The CDR3 extends over 14 amino acids. V was pared by 6 bases and J by 2 bases, with 12 bases between. The CDR3 sequence is CASRGRGVTDTQYF. CDR3 DNA sequence: TGTGCCAGCAGAGGGAGAGGGGTCACAGATACGCAGTATTTT.

The gene calls are TRBV27 and TRBJ2-1; D is unclear. This CDR3 has 14 residues. Germline V gives CDR1 MNHEY, CDR2 SMNVEV (reference sequence). The V gene lost 4 bases and the J gene lost 7 bases, with 14 bases spanning the gap. The CDR3 sequence is CASSWAATSNEQFF. CDR3 bases: TGTGCCAGCAGTTGGGCGGCTACAAGTAATGAGCAGTTCTTC.

By its share, this clone is medium-sized. The rearrangement uses TRBV6-2 or TRBV6-3 and TRBJ2-7, with 8 nucleotides matching TRBD2. Germline trimming cut 5 bases from V and 3 bases from J; bases unmatched to any gene: 9. The CDR3 contains 15 residues. From germline, CDR1 is MNHEY and CDR2 SVGEGT. DNA for the CDR3: TGTGCCAGCAGTATTAGCGGGATCCTCAGCTACGAGCAGTACTTC. Residues: CASSISGILSYEQYF.

This CDR3 reads CSAIGTETQYF. CDR3 coding DNA: TGCAGTGCCATCGGGACAGAGACCCAGTACTTC. The chain couples TRBV20-1 to TRBJ2-5; D might be TRBD1 or TRBD2, each matching 5 bases. Trimming stripped 6 bases from V and 4 bases from J, with 9 bases between. The CDR3 length is 11 residues. CDR1 DFQATT and CDR2 SNEGSKA come from the germline V gene (reference sequence).

This clone appeared once. The chain employs TRBV5-1 and TRBJ2-1; 7 bases fit TRBD2. This CDR3 contains 15 residues. CDR1 is SGHRS and CDR2 is YFSETQ in the germline V gene. Unmatched junction bases numbered 5, after V lost 0 bases and J lost 5 bases. The CDR3, as DNA: TGCGCCAGCAGCTTGGCTAGCGGACCAAACAATGAGCAGTTCTTC. This gives the protein CASSLASGPNNEQFF.

The sample holds one count of this clone. The chain has TRBV18 and TRBJ1-2; D remains ambiguous. Germline values: CDR1 KGHSH, CDR2 LQKENI. This CDR3 has 13 residues. The germline V and J ends were trimmed by 1 base and 6 bases, with 9 bases remaining between them. CDR3 DNA: TGTGCCAGCTCACCACGGACCGTAGATGGCTACACCTTC. This encodes CASSPRTVDGYTF.

This clone was counted only a few times. The CDR3 DNA follows: TGTGCCAGCAGTGATATAGGGGCGAGCGCTGGCTACACCTTC. Translating it yields CASSDIGASAGYTF. The chain couples TRBV6-1 to TRBJ1-2; D perhaps matches TRBD1 (5 bases). Germline V gene lookup returns CDR1 MNHNS and CDR2 SASEGT. With 3 bases removed from V and 7 bases from J, the gap between germline ends came to 15 bases. CDR3 length: 14 residues.

This clone has a handful of counts. The rearrangement links TRBV7-2 to TRBJ2-1, with D perhaps being TRBD1 or TRBD2 (5 bases each). In germline, CDR1 is SGHTA, CDR2 FQGNSA. The CDR3 sequence is 15 residues long. V was pared by 2 bases and J by 9 bases, with 17 bases between. Written as DNA, the CDR3 is TGTGCCAGCAGCTTATCTAAGGGACGCACAAGTGAGCAGTTCTTC. Its protein product is CASSLSKGRTSEQFF.